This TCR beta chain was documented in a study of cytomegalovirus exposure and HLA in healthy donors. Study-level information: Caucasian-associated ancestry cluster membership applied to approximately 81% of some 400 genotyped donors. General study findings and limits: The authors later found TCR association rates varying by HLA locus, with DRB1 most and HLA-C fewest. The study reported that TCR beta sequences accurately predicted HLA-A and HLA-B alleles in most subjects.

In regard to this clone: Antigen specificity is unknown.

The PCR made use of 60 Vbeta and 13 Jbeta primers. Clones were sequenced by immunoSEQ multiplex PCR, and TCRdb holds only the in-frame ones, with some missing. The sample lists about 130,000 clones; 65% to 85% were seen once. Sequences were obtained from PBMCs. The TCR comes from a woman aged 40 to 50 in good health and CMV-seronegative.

The CDR3 DNA reads as TGCAGCGTTGAAGCTGCGTACCAAGAGACCCAGTACTTC. Protein product: CSVEAAYQETQYF. V is TRBV29-1 and J is TRBJ2-5; D unclear. This CDR3 region has 13 residues. Germline V gene data show CDR1 as SQVTM and CDR2 as ANQGSEA. V was clipped by 1 base and J by 0 bases, with 6 bases between them.